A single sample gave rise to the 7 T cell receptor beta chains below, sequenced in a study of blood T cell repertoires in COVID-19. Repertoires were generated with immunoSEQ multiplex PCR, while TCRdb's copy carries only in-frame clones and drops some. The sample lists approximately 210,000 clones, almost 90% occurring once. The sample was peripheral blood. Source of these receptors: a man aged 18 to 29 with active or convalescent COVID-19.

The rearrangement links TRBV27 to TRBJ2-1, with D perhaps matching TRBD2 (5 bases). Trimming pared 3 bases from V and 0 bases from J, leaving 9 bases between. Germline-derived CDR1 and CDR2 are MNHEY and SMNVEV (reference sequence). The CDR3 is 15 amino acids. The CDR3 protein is CASSFSGSSYNEQFF. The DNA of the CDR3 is TGTGCCAGCAGTTTTAGTGGGAGCTCCTACAATGAGCAGTTCTTC.

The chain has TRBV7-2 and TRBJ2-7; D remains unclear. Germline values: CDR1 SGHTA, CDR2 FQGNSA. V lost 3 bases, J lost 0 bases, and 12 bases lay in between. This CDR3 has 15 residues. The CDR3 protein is CASSFSPISSYEQYF. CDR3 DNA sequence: TGTGCCAGCAGCTTTTCCCCGATTAGCTCCTACGAGCAGTACTTC.

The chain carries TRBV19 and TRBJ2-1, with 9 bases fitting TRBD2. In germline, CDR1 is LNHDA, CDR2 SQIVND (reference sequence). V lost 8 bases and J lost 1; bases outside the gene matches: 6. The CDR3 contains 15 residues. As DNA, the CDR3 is TGTGCCAGTGAGAAAAGCGGGAGGTCCTACAATGAGCAGTTCTTC. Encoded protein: CASEKSGRSYNEQFF.

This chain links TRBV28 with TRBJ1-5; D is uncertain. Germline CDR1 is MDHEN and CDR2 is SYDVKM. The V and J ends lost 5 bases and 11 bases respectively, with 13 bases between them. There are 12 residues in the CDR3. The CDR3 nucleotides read TGTGCCAGCAGTCCTCCTATCATGGCCCAGCATTTT. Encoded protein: CASSPPIMAQHF.

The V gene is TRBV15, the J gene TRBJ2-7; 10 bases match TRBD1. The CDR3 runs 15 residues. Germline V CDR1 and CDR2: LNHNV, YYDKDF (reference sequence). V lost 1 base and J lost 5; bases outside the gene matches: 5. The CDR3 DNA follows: TGTGCCACCAGCAGAGTAAGGGGACAGGGGAACGAGCAGTACTTC. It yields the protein CATSRVRGQGNEQYF.

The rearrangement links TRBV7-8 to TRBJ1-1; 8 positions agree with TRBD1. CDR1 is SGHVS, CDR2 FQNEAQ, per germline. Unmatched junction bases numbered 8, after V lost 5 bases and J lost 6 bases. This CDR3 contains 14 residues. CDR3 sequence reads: CASSVAGGSAEAFF. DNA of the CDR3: TGTGCCAGCAGCGTCGCAGGGGGCTCGGCTGAAGCTTTCTTT.

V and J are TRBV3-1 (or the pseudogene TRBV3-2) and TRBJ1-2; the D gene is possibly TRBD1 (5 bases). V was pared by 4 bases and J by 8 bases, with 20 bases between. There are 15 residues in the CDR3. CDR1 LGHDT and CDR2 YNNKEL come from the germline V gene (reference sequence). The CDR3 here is CASSRPGGGLQGYTF. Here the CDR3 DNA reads TGTGCCAGCAGCCGTCCGGGGGGGGGTTTGCAGGGCTACACCTTC.